These T cell receptor beta chains were read from a single sample in a study of T-cell reconstitution after alpha-beta-depleted transplantation in children. TCRdb reanalysed the PCR reads using MiXCR and keeps one entry per CDR3 protein. The sample contains about 300,000 distinct CDR3 sequences, 6% to 10% of which appear only once. Specimen: peripheral blood, collected 360 days after TCRalphabeta/CD19-depleted stem cell transplant. These TCRs come from a female patient aged 2-15 years who had a stem cell transplant for Fanconi anemia, so the T cells may come from the graft donor. Both conserved end residues are part of each CDR3. Each record gives: clone size, V gene, D gene, J gene, CDR3 length, CDR3 protein, CDR3 DNA. D genes are given only for firm matches. A row's size may be missing; if present it is once, few, many or a size class.

clone_size: many; v_call: TRBV12-3/TRBV12-4; d_call: TRBD2; j_call: TRBJ2-7; cdr3_length: 12; cdr3_aa: CASSFHFGLAYF; cdr3_nt: TGTGCCAGCAGTTTTCATTTCGGACTAGCATACTTC
clone_size: many; v_call: TRBV28; d_call: -; j_call: TRBJ1-2; cdr3_length: 12; cdr3_aa: CASSFIGRGYTF; cdr3_nt: TGTGCCAGCAGTTTTATCGGGAGGGGCTACACCTTC
clone_size: few; v_call: TRBV29-1; d_call: -; j_call: TRBJ1-2; cdr3_length: 13; cdr3_aa: CSAAQGRESGYTF; cdr3_nt: TGCAGCGCTGCTCAGGGGCGGGAGTCCGGCTACACCTTC
clone_size: few; v_call: TRBV7-9; d_call: TRBD1; j_call: TRBJ2-1; cdr3_length: 16; cdr3_aa: CASSLLPGGTYNEQFF; cdr3_nt: TGTGCCAGCAGCTTATTACCAGGGGGAACCTACAATGAGCAGTTCTTC
clone_size: few; v_call: TRBV18; d_call: -; j_call: TRBJ2-3; cdr3_length: 16; cdr3_aa: CASSPLLKSYTDTQYF; cdr3_nt: TGTGCCAGCTCACCCCTACTCAAATCATACACAGATACGCAGTATTTT
clone_size: -; v_call: TRBV2; d_call: TRBD1; j_call: TRBJ1-5; cdr3_length: 18; cdr3_aa: CASSDPDRGGLGNQPQHF; cdr3_nt: TGTGCCAGCAGTGATCCGGACAGGGGAGGATTGGGCAATCAGCCCCAGCATTTT
clone_size: many; v_call: TRBV12-3/TRBV12-4; d_call: TRBD2; j_call: TRBJ2-3; cdr3_length: 17; cdr3_aa: CASSFRLAGAMTDTQYF; cdr3_nt: TGTGCCAGCAGTTTTAGACTAGCGGGGGCTATGACAGATACGCAGTATTTT
clone_size: many; v_call: TRBV7-8; d_call: -; j_call: TRBJ1-6; cdr3_length: 17; cdr3_aa: CASSLKSRGSYNSPLHF; cdr3_nt: TGTGCCAGCAGCTTAAAATCCAGGGGCTCCTATAATTCACCCCTCCACTTT
clone_size: many; v_call: TRBV2; d_call: TRBD1; j_call: TRBJ2-7; cdr3_length: 11; cdr3_aa: CARGQGYEQYF; cdr3_nt: TGTGCCAGAGGACAGGGCTACGAGCAGTACTTC
clone_size: medium-sized; v_call: TRBV7-8; d_call: -; j_call: TRBJ2-7; cdr3_length: 11; cdr3_aa: CASSLDYEQYF; cdr3_nt: TGTGCCAGCAGCTTAGACTACGAGCAGTACTTC
clone_size: many; v_call: TRBV29-1; d_call: -; j_call: TRBJ1-1; cdr3_length: 12; cdr3_aa: CSGLGGAGEAFF; cdr3_nt: TGCAGCGGCCTCGGGGGCGCGGGTGAAGCTTTCTTT
clone_size: few; v_call: TRBV2; d_call: TRBD2; j_call: TRBJ2-5; cdr3_length: 15; cdr3_aa: CASSVRRGGQETQYF; cdr3_nt: TGTGCCAGCAGTGTCCGGCGGGGGGGCCAAGAGACCCAGTACTTC
clone_size: many; v_call: TRBV7-6; d_call: -; j_call: TRBJ1-5; cdr3_length: 15; cdr3_aa: CASSTSNSRGQPQHF; cdr3_nt: TGTGCCAGCAGCACTTCGAATTCTCGGGGTCAGCCCCAGCATTTT
clone_size: many; v_call: TRBV12-3/TRBV12-4; d_call: TRBD2; j_call: TRBJ2-5; cdr3_length: 14; cdr3_aa: CASSLGGYGETQYF; cdr3_nt: TGTGCCAGCAGTCTCGGGGGGTACGGGGAGACCCAGTACTTC
clone_size: few; v_call: TRBV6-2/TRBV6-3; d_call: -; j_call: TRBJ1-1; cdr3_length: 14; cdr3_aa: CASSYFEGALGAFF; cdr3_nt: TGTGCCAGCAGTTACTTCGAAGGGGCCTTAGGAGCTTTCTTT
clone_size: many; v_call: TRBV7-2; d_call: -; j_call: TRBJ2-7; cdr3_length: 13; cdr3_aa: CASEGDSSYEQYF; cdr3_nt: TGTGCCAGCGAGGGGGACTCCTCCTACGAGCAGTACTTC
clone_size: many; v_call: TRBV27; d_call: TRBD1; j_call: TRBJ2-3; cdr3_length: 16; cdr3_aa: CASSFSTGASGVAQYF; cdr3_nt: TGTGCCAGCAGTTTTTCGACAGGGGCCTCAGGGGTGGCGCAGTATTTT
clone_size: -; v_call: TRBV18; d_call: -; j_call: TRBJ1-2; cdr3_length: 17; cdr3_aa: CASSPSTLTLTNYGYTF; cdr3_nt: TGTGCCAGCTCACCATCCACCCTGACGCTGACTAACTATGGCTACACCTTC
clone_size: -; v_call: TRBV7-9; d_call: TRBD2; j_call: TRBJ2-1; cdr3_length: 14; cdr3_aa: CATAPGLAGTEQFF; cdr3_nt: TGTGCCACTGCGCCGGGACTAGCGGGGACTGAGCAGTTCTTC
clone_size: few; v_call: TRBV6-5; d_call: -; j_call: TRBJ1-2; cdr3_length: 17; cdr3_aa: CASSYSIRVPSNYGYTF; cdr3_nt: TGTGCCAGCAGTTACTCGATCAGGGTCCCGTCTAACTATGGCTACACCTTC
clone_size: -; v_call: TRBV24-1; d_call: -; j_call: TRBJ1-2; cdr3_length: 15; cdr3_aa: CATSDPGGGNYGYTF; cdr3_nt: TGTGCCACCAGTGATCCGGGTGGGGGTAACTATGGCTACACCTTC
clone_size: many; v_call: TRBV6-6; d_call: -; j_call: TRBJ2-7; cdr3_length: 13; cdr3_aa: CASTAGGVYEQYF; cdr3_nt: TGTGCCAGCACCGCCGGCGGGGTATACGAGCAGTACTTC
clone_size: many; v_call: TRBV27; d_call: TRBD1; j_call: TRBJ1-1; cdr3_length: 12; cdr3_aa: CASSQTGVEAFF; cdr3_nt: TGTGCCAGCAGTCAGACAGGGGTAGAAGCTTTCTTT
clone_size: many; v_call: TRBV20-1; d_call: -; j_call: TRBJ2-5; cdr3_length: 15; cdr3_aa: CSAREGQGMEETQYF; cdr3_nt: TGCAGTGCTAGAGAGGGGCAGGGGATGGAAGAGACCCAGTACTTC
clone_size: many; v_call: TRBV5-1; d_call: TRBD1; j_call: TRBJ2-7; cdr3_length: 15; cdr3_aa: CASSRGTGDVYEQYF; cdr3_nt: TGCGCCAGCAGCCGAGGGACAGGGGACGTCTATGAGCAGTACTTC
clone_size: -; v_call: TRBV19; d_call: TRBD2; j_call: TRBJ2-1; cdr3_length: 17; cdr3_aa: CASSPSQTSGRWNEQFF; cdr3_nt: TGTGCCAGTAGTCCGTCGCAAACTAGCGGGAGGTGGAATGAGCAGTTCTTC
clone_size: many; v_call: TRBV5-1; d_call: -; j_call: TRBJ2-3; cdr3_length: 13; cdr3_aa: CASSLSGTDTQYF; cdr3_nt: TGCGCCAGCAGCTTGTCTGGCACAGATACGCAGTATTTT
clone_size: -; v_call: TRBV7-8; d_call: -; j_call: TRBJ1-2; cdr3_length: 13; cdr3_aa: CASSLSQVYGYTF; cdr3_nt: TGTGCCAGCAGCTTAAGTCAGGTCTATGGCTACACCTTC
clone_size: many; v_call: TRBV28; d_call: -; j_call: TRBJ2-5; cdr3_length: 12; cdr3_aa: CASSNPSETQYF; cdr3_nt: TGTGCCAGCAGCAACCCCTCGGAGACCCAGTACTTC
clone_size: few; v_call: TRBV28; d_call: -; j_call: TRBJ1-2; cdr3_length: 15; cdr3_aa: CASSLFRRGDYGYTF; cdr3_nt: TGTGCCAGCAGTTTATTTCGACGCGGGGACTATGGCTACACCTTC
clone_size: -; v_call: TRBV6-2/TRBV6-3; d_call: TRBD1; j_call: TRBJ1-4; cdr3_length: 16; cdr3_aa: CASSYSKGRGPEKLFF; cdr3_nt: TGTGCCAGCAGTTACTCGAAGGGCAGGGGGCCTGAAAAACTGTTTTTT
clone_size: many; v_call: TRBV7-2; d_call: -; j_call: TRBJ2-3; cdr3_length: 16; cdr3_aa: CASSPGRMFSTDTQYF; cdr3_nt: TGTGCCAGCAGCCCCGGACGGATGTTTAGCACAGATACGCAGTATTTT
clone_size: few; v_call: TRBV4-1; d_call: -; j_call: TRBJ2-3; cdr3_length: 13; cdr3_aa: CASSQPGTDTQYF; cdr3_nt: TGCGCCAGCAGCCAACCTGGCACAGATACGCAGTATTTT
clone_size: many; v_call: TRBV6-2/TRBV6-3; d_call: TRBD1; j_call: TRBJ2-1; cdr3_length: 14; cdr3_aa: CASRYGTAYNEQFF; cdr3_nt: TGTGCCAGTCGATACGGGACAGCCTACAATGAGCAGTTCTTC
clone_size: many; v_call: TRBV28; d_call: TRBD1; j_call: TRBJ1-1; cdr3_length: 14; cdr3_aa: CASSARTGDTEAFF; cdr3_nt: TGTGCCAGCAGTGCCAGGACAGGGGACACTGAAGCTTTCTTT
clone_size: -; v_call: TRBV4-2; d_call: TRBD2; j_call: TRBJ2-7; cdr3_length: 18; cdr3_aa: CASGPPDLAGGLSYEQYF; cdr3_nt: TGTGCCAGCGGCCCACCGGACCTAGCGGGGGGGCTGTCCTACGAGCAGTACTTC
clone_size: -; v_call: TRBV11-1; d_call: -; j_call: TRBJ2-3; cdr3_length: 18; cdr3_aa: CASSFPQEAPDLSDTQYF; cdr3_nt: TGTGCCAGCAGCTTCCCGCAGGAAGCCCCAGATTTATCAGATACGCAGTATTTT
clone_size: -; v_call: TRBV5-4; d_call: TRBD2; j_call: TRBJ2-1; cdr3_length: 16; cdr3_aa: CASSGGGTTIHNEQFF; cdr3_nt: TGTGCCAGCAGCGGGGGGGGGACCACGATCCACAATGAGCAGTTCTTC
clone_size: many; v_call: TRBV12-3/TRBV12-4; d_call: TRBD2; j_call: TRBJ2-7; cdr3_length: 17; cdr3_aa: CASTTLGLADYTYEQYF; cdr3_nt: TGTGCCAGCACTACTTTGGGACTAGCGGATTATACCTACGAGCAGTACTTC
clone_size: -; v_call: TRBV5-1; d_call: -; j_call: TRBJ2-1; cdr3_length: 13; cdr3_aa: CASSLGGADEQFF; cdr3_nt: TGCGCCAGCAGCTTGGGGGGGGCAGATGAGCAGTTCTTC
clone_size: many; v_call: TRBV28; d_call: -; j_call: TRBJ1-1; cdr3_length: 14; cdr3_aa: CATLTWGANTEAFF; cdr3_nt: TGTGCCACCTTGACTTGGGGGGCGAACACTGAAGCTTTCTTT
clone_size: few; v_call: TRBV2; d_call: -; j_call: TRBJ1-2; cdr3_length: 10; cdr3_aa: CASFLFGYTF; cdr3_nt: TGTGCCAGCTTCCTGTTTGGCTACACCTTC
clone_size: many; v_call: TRBV5-1; d_call: -; j_call: TRBJ1-2; cdr3_length: 13; cdr3_aa: CASSLSAAYGYTF; cdr3_nt: TGCGCCAGCAGCTTGTCAGCCGCCTATGGCTACACCTTC
clone_size: -; v_call: TRBV20-1; d_call: TRBD1; j_call: TRBJ1-2; cdr3_length: 13; cdr3_aa: CSAREGANYGYTF; cdr3_nt: TGCAGTGCTAGGGAGGGGGCGAACTATGGCTACACCTTC
clone_size: many; v_call: TRBV15; d_call: -; j_call: TRBJ2-7; cdr3_length: 15; cdr3_aa: CATSRDSYGAYEQYF; cdr3_nt: TGTGCCACCAGCAGAGACAGTTATGGGGCGTACGAGCAGTACTTC
clone_size: many; v_call: TRBV5-1; d_call: TRBD2; j_call: TRBJ2-1; cdr3_length: 16; cdr3_aa: CASSFAGVSSYNEQFF; cdr3_nt: TGCGCCAGCAGCTTCGCGGGAGTCTCCTCCTACAATGAGCAGTTCTTC
clone_size: many; v_call: TRBV11-2; d_call: TRBD2; j_call: TRBJ2-3; cdr3_length: 14; cdr3_aa: CASSRTSGADTQYF; cdr3_nt: TGTGCCAGCAGCCGGACTAGCGGGGCAGATACGCAGTATTTT
clone_size: many; v_call: TRBV28; d_call: -; j_call: TRBJ2-3; cdr3_length: 13; cdr3_aa: CATTGFRTDTQYF; cdr3_nt: TGTGCCACCACAGGGTTTCGCACAGATACGCAGTATTTT
clone_size: few; v_call: TRBV7-2; d_call: TRBD1; j_call: TRBJ1-1; cdr3_length: 13; cdr3_aa: CASSSWTGGEAFF; cdr3_nt: TGTGCCAGCAGCTCGTGGACAGGGGGTGAAGCTTTCTTT
clone_size: -; v_call: TRBV11-1; d_call: TRBD1; j_call: TRBJ2-2; cdr3_length: 18; cdr3_aa: CASSFNSTGSIPTGELFF; cdr3_nt: TGTGCCAGCAGCTTCAACTCGACAGGGAGTATCCCTACCGGGGAGCTGTTTTTT